This T cell receptor (beta chain) was identified in a study of cytomegalovirus exposure and HLA in healthy donors (dated by TCRdb to the late 2010s). With regard to the full study: According to an earlier analysis of 587 of the donors, about 179 million T cells yielded some 110 million unique TCR beta sequences and roughly 280 Gb of sequence data. The study aimed to test whether cataloging public T cell receptors could reveal signatures of past pathogen exposure. In the later analysis, no new phenotypic data were used to find candidate immune exposures; instead, reliance was placed on TCR beta sequences and their occurrence across donors. A later genetic analysis used genome-wide SNP genotypes for 398 of the 666 donors, treating that subset as a discovery cohort. The number of typed donors differed by locus: about 620-630 for A, B, C, DRB1 and DQB1; approximately 520 for DQA1; over 600 for DPA1; and around 450 for DPB1. Every repertoire in the discovery cohort had been generated on one and the same sequencing platform. Among around 400 genotyped donors of the cohort, an average of roughly 230,000 unique TCR beta nucleotide sequences was sequenced per donor, of which 15% to 20% were non-productive. In a later analysis, previously published TCR beta repertoires from 500 to 750 donors were re-analyzed and high-resolution HLA genotyping was added so that TCR occurrence patterns could be studied. Along with the approximately 700-subject first cohort, a separate validation cohort of over 90 different subjects was used. High-throughput TCR immunosequencing, statistical association of individual TCRs with disease status, and machine learning were combined to predict cytomegalovirus infection status. About 300 gigabases of sequencing data and around 80 million unique TCR sequences made up an early release that covered some 640 HLA-typed donors. Donor age, sex, ethnicity and CMV serostatus were compiled alongside the repertoire data. Using immunosequencing, the study profiled T cell repertoires from fewer than 700 subjects and related those repertoires to cytomegalovirus serostatus. HLA typing covered class I and class II loci at four-digit resolution. A handful of DR-DQ haplotypes were handled as single units for association and clustering because linkage in the cohort was strong. Of the roughly 400 genotyped donors, 81% were placed in the genetic ancestry cluster associated with self-reported Caucasian donors. To decide whether each TCR beta V gene segment behaved as functional or pseudogenic, an earlier analysis of nearly 600 of the donors relied on high-throughput TCR beta sequencing. What the work shows at the level of the full study, not this receptor alone: Presence/absence analyses assumed roughly uniform sequencing depth across donors, an assumption that may not hold. According to a later analysis, TCR association rates differed among HLA loci, with DRB1 alleles showing the most associated TCRs and HLA-C alleles showing the fewest. Strong co-occurrence of HLA alleles, especially DR and DQ, made assigning TCR associations to individual alleles difficult. According to a later analysis, most CMV-associated TCR beta chains appeared to be HLA-restricted, and the HLA associations seemed to be driven largely by CMV exposure. A cluster of highly shared sequence variants was judged likely to represent a technical artifact of the sequencing pipeline. In a later analysis, HLA-associated TCR beta chains showed more clonal expansion and lower generation probabilities than non-associated chains that were equally common. A later analysis associated about 17,000 TCR beta sequences with specific HLA alleles at a false discovery rate of 0.05. The classifier was reported to diagnose cytomegalovirus status with high specificity and sensitivity in both the original and validation cohorts. A later genetic analysis reported fewer N-insertions in productive TCRs among donors in an Asian-associated ancestry cluster than the roughly 690-donor mean. This cohort had only TCR beta chains sequenced, and the lack of alpha or paired-chain data limited which features could be detected. Fewer than 20 rarely observed V segments, including chromosome 9 orphons, were excluded from the earlier analysis of about 600 of the donors because counts were too low. Correlated functional status among segregating V segments might be attributable to linkage disequilibrium, but an unknown experimental factor could not be ruled out. V-gene and J-gene trimming of TCR beta chains was associated with a missense DCLRE1C variant in a later genetic analysis, and the association was replicated in an independent cohort. HLA typing was unavailable for some donors at each locus, so association tests used only the typed subset. The authors suggested that the approach could potentially be extended to other disease states and immunological phenotypes. Most TCR sequences were seen in very few donors, while some public TCRs were found in many individuals. Some IMGT-functional V segments, including TRBV6-2 and TRBV6-3, could not be told apart with the 87-base-pair reads, so those segments were excluded. In vitro tests confirmed that three of the cytomegalovirus-associated TCR beta chains recognize cytomegalovirus antigens. CMV serostatus was the only immune exposure information available for the cohort. In an earlier analysis of fewer than 700 of the donors, most TCR beta V segments appeared in productive rearrangements about 87% or about 30% of the time, broadly matching IMGT annotations. The study listed 164 TCR beta chains as associated with cytomegalovirus. A later analysis reported that several top co-occurrence clusters appeared linked to parvovirus B19, influenza, CMV and Epstein-Barr virus. A further reported finding was that TCR beta sequences accurately predicted the HLA-A and HLA-B alleles for most subjects in the first cohort.

The cohort comprised 670 or so healthy bone marrow donors. At the time of sampling, every cohort member was nominally healthy, though immune exposures that went unrecorded were likely present. The donor tested CMV seropositive, placing the donor among the 289 seropositive members of the cohort. Each donor provided a peripheral blood sample, and peripheral blood mononuclear cells were used for TCR beta sequencing. The Qiagen DNeasy Blood Extraction Kit was used to extract genomic DNA from the blood cell samples. In the germline V gene (reference sequence), CDR1 corresponds to MNHEY and CDR2 to SMNVEV. The CDR3 measures 16 amino acids from cysteine to phenylalanine. Just CDR3 DNA is preserved here, 48 bases in frame from base 1. Here V drops 8 bases and J drops 3 bases, and the junction holds 12 bases not matched to any gene. With respect to this clone: The antigen it binds to is not known. Base quality data are lacking; no much larger clone is found one base away.

Receptors were amplified or captured by the immunoSEQ multiplex PCR assay. A mixture of 60 forward primers for TCR Vbeta segments and 13 reverse primers for TCR Jbeta segments was used in the multiplex PCR. Amplification of the CDR3 region of rearranged TCR beta genes was performed with a multiplex PCR assay on genomic DNA. Amplified TCR beta libraries were sequenced as 87-base-pair reads on the Illumina HiSeq System. Per the authors' processing: A later analysis counted about 76 million unique TCR beta chains across the 650 to 700 repertoires, and 9.5 million to 11 million of these chains were shared by at least two donors. A nearest-neighbor algorithm error-corrected the raw reads and collapsed the reads into unique sequences, merging closely related sequences to remove PCR and sequencing errors. To assign V, D and J gene segments, CDR3 sequences were aligned to IMGT reference sequences. Each retained sequence needed at least a six-nucleotide match to both a V gene segment and a J gene segment. A rearrangement counted as productive if the CDR3 had no stop codons and remained in frame with V and J, and every other rearrangement counted as non-productive. Following IMGT convention, CDR3 was defined as the stretch from the second conserved V-encoded cysteine up to the conserved J-encoded phenylalanine. Sequences without an unambiguous match to a single V gene segment were excluded from the earlier analysis of 587 of the donors. In an earlier analysis of several hundred of the donors, V segments were called functional above 56.7% productive rearrangements and were called segregating when the between-donor standard deviation exceeded 5%. To diagnose cytomegalovirus status from the catalog of TCR beta chain sequences, a statistical classification framework was built. In a later analysis, V and J genes were assigned by comparing TCR nucleotide sequences against IMGT/GENE-DB human TR gene sequences. In a later analysis, CDR3 sequences and most-parsimonious VDJ recombination scenarios were assigned using the TCRdist pipeline. A later analysis defined each TCR beta chain by its CDR3 amino acid sequence plus V-gene family, and excluded reads lacking a unique V-gene family. As a way to deal with suspected cross-contamination and a sequencing artifact, a later analysis dropped over 550 nucleotide sequences that were highly shared and had low generation probability. In a later analysis, a clonal expansion index for each public chain was calculated from normalized within-repertoire ranks of inferred template counts. Generation probabilities in a later analysis came from a VDJ recombination model fitted to out-of-frame rearrangements, and those results were checked against IGoR. A later analysis scored TCR-TCR, TCR-HLA and TCR-CMV co-occurrence with hypergeometric tests, applying a repertoire-size bias correction to TCR pairs. A later analysis estimated false discovery rates by permuting HLA or CMV assignments 20 times. In a later analysis, co-occurring TCRs were grouped using DBSCAN, with TCRdist sequence similarity added in when clustering inside HLA-allele-positive subsets. For co-occurrence clustering, repertoires with fewer than 30,000 or more than 120,000 public chains were excluded, along with four or five repertoires with anomalous nucleotide sharing. Drawn from immuneACCESS, this table holds only the in-frame rearrangements with V and J called that TCRdb kept. Clones are partly lost; checked studies trace under half to an unresolved V gene and leave the rest unexplained. Clone size and the V and J calls come from that table; the DNA yielded D and trimming. For this sample the table gives fewer than 250,000 clones, of which about 80% were detected only once. Roughly 5.5% of the sample comes from the top ten.

This receptor chain uses TRBV27 and TRBJ2-3, with 9 bases matching TRBD2. Input material: PBMCs. The receptor was isolated from a middle-aged man in good health and CMV-seropositive. The CDR3 loop reads CASVPGAGGVTDTQYF. Here is the DNA: TGTGCCAGCGTTCCGGGAGCGGGAGGAGTGACAGATACGCAGTATTTT.